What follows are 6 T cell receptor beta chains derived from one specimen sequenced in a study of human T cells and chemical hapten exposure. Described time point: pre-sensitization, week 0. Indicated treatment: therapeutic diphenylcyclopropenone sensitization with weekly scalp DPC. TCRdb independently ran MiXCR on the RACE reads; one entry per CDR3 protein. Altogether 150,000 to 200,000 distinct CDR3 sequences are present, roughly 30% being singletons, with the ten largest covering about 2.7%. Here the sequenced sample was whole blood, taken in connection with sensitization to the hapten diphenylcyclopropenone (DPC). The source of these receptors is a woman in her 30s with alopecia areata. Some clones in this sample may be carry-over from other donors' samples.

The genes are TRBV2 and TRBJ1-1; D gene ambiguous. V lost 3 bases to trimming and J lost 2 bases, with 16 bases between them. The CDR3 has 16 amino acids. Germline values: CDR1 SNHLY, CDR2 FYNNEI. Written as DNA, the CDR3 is TGTGCCAGCAGTGACTCCCAGTGGACGGGAAACACTGAAGCTTTCTTT. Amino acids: CASSDSQWTGNTEAFF.

CDR3 bases: TGTGCCATCAGACAGGGGGGCCAAAATGAGCAGTTCTTC. The encoded protein is CAIRQGGQNEQFF. The rearrangement links TRBV10-3 to TRBJ2-1; 8 bases are a match to TRBD1. The ends lost 6 bases at V and 7 bases at J; junction bases unmatched: 5. CDR1 is ENHRY, CDR2 SYGVKD, per germline. The CDR3 is made up of 13 amino acids.

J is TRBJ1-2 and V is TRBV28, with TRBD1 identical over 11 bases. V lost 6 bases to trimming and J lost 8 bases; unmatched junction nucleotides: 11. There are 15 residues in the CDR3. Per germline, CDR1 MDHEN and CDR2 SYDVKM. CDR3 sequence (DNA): TGTGCCAGCAGCTACGGGACAGGGGGAAGTCGGGGCTACACCTTC. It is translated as CASSYGTGGSRGYTF.

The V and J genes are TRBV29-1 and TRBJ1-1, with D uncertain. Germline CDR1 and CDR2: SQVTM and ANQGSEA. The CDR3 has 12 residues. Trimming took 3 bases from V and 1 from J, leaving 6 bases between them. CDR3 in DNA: TGCAGCGTTGATGTGTCGAACACTGAAGCTTTCTTT. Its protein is CSVDVSNTEAFF.

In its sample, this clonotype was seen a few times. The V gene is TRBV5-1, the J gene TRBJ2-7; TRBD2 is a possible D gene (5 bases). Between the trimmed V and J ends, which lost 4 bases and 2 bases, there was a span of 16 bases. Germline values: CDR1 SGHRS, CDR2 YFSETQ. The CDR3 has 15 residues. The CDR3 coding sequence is TGCGCCAGCAGCAACTCGGGAACCCTGACCTACGAGCAGTACTTC. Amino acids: CASSNSGTLTYEQYF. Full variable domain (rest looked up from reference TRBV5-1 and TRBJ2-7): KAGVTQTPRYLIKTRGQQVTLSCSPISGHRSVSWYQQTPGQGLQFLFEYFSETQRNKGNFPGRFSGRQFSNSRSEMNVSTLELGDSALYLCASSNSGTLTYEQYFGPGTRLTVT.

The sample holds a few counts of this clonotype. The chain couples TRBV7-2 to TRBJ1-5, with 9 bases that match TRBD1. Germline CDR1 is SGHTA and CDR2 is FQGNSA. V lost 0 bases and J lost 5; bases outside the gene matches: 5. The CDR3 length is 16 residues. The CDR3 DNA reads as TGTGCCAGCAGCTTAGCCCGGACAGGGGTATATCAGCCCCAGCATTTT. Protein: CASSLARTGVYQPQHF.